The next 30 T cell receptor beta chains were all read from a single sample in a study of Graves' ophthalmopathy and Graves' hyperthyroidism. The authors amplified TCR beta CDR3 regions from RNA transcripts. An opening RT-PCR round employed HTBI primers and preceded a second-round multiplex PCR. A single record per CDR3 protein comes from TCRdb applying MiXCR to the multiplex PCR reads. The sample yields 580,000 or so distinct CDR3 sequences, about 40% seen once. Sequenced sample: peripheral blood or thyroid tissue (not recorded which). The source of these receptors is an adult man with Graves' hyperthyroidism.

The chain employs TRBV15 and TRBJ2-7; 10 positions match TRBD1. The end of the DNA is better explained by TRBJ2-1, so the J call may be wrong. The CDR3 consists of 14 residues. Germline V lookup: CDR1 LNHNV, CDR2 YYDKDF (reference sequence). The CDR3 reads CATNAGTGEDEQFF. CDR3 nucleotide sequence: TGTGCCACCAACGCCGGGACAGGGGAGGATGAGCAGTTCTTC.

This clonotype has only a few counts. This clone may be a read error of a much larger clone one base away. CDR3 sequence reads: CAGSLDTGELFF. CDR3 nucleotides: TGTGCCGGCAGCTTAGACACCGGGGAGCTGTTTTTT. The V call is TRBV7-8, the J call TRBJ2-2, with D hard to call. The CDR3 totals 12 residues. Per the germline V gene, CDR1 is SGHVS and CDR2 is FQNEAQ.

This clonotype was observed at least ten times. The V gene is TRBV7-9, the J gene TRBJ2-5; no clear D gene. With 5 bases removed from V and 2 bases from J, the gap between germline ends came to 9 bases. The CDR3 loop spans 13 amino acids. Germline values: CDR1 SEHNR, CDR2 FQNEAQ (reference sequence). The CDR3 here is CASSEVRQETQYF. CDR3 in DNA: TGTGCCAGCAGCGAGGTGCGGCAAGAGACCCAGTACTTC.

CDR3 amino acids: CASSLGLAVGQYF. As DNA, the CDR3 is TGTGCCAGCAGCTTAGGTCTAGCGGTAGGGCAGTACTTC. The chain uses TRBV11-2 and TRBJ2-7, with 7 bases fitting TRBD2. The CDR3 runs 13 residues. In germline, CDR1 is SGHAT, CDR2 FQNNGV. Trimming at V came to 1 base and at J to 9 bases, leaving 6 bases not matched to a gene.

There are a few counts of this clonotype. The V and J genes are TRBV7-8 and TRBJ1-4; 9 bases are shared with TRBD1. Germline V lookup: CDR1 SGHVS, CDR2 FQNEAQ. The CDR3 extends over 14 amino acids. V lost 3 bases and J lost 10; bases outside the gene matches: 6. DNA of the CDR3: TGTGCCAGCAGCTTTACGAAGACAGGGGGAAAACTGTTTTTT. Translated, it gives CASSFTKTGGKLFF.

The chain joins TRBV7-9 to TRBJ2-7; possibly TRBD2 for D (5 bases). The CDR3 sequence is 14 residues long. The V end was cut by 3 bases, the J end by 0 bases, with 9 bases between. Germline-derived CDR1 and CDR2 are SEHNR and FQNEAQ (reference sequence). DNA for the CDR3: TGTGCCAGCAGCTTGGATAGCGTCTCCTACGAGCAGTACTTC. Translation gives CASSLDSVSYEQYF.

There are many counts of this clonotype. The chain couples TRBV12-3 or TRBV12-4 to TRBJ1-1; D gene uncertain. The CDR3 length is 13 residues. With 5 bases removed from V and 1 base from J, the gap between germline ends came to 8 bases. CDR3 DNA: TGTGCCAGCAGTCCGAGACAGAACACTGAAGCTTTCTTT. It codes for CASSPRQNTEAFF.

This clonotype was picked up a small number of times. V is TRBV6-7 and J is TRBJ2-7; 8 bases fit TRBD1. TRBV6-7 counts as an open reading frame of uncertain function. The ends lost 5 bases at V and 6 bases at J; junction bases unmatched: 6. The CDR3 is made up of 13 amino acids. The CDR3 is CASSRQGYREQYF. Written as DNA, the CDR3 is TGTGCCAGCAGTAGACAGGGGTATCGCGAGCAGTACTTC.

V usage is TRBV2 and J usage is TRBJ1-4; no definite D call. The CDR3 has 14 residues. Trimming shortened V by 0 bases and J by 7 bases, and 9 bases separated the two germline ends. Germline CDR1 SNHLY, CDR2 FYNNEI. This CDR3 is CASSEAGSSEKLFF. In DNA, the CDR3 is TGTGCCAGCAGTGAAGCGGGGAGCAGTGAAAAACTGTTTTTT.

This clonotype was detected ten times or more. The chain carries TRBV29-1 and TRBJ1-1, with D perhaps TRBD1 (6 bases). V was cut by 5 bases and J by 7 bases, with 17 bases left in between. The CDR3 has 13 amino acids. Germline V gene lookup returns CDR1 SQVTM and CDR2 ANQGSEA. CDR3 DNA sequence: TGCAGCGTTCCGGGGGGAAAGGGGGTTGAAGCTTTCTTT. This encodes CSVPGGKGVEAFF.

Many counts were recorded for this clonotype. The V and J genes are TRBV7-9 and TRBJ2-7; 9 bases align to TRBD1. The ends lost 8 bases at V and 2 bases at J; junction bases unmatched: 13. This CDR3 spans 16 amino acids. In germline, CDR1 is SEHNR, CDR2 FQNEAQ (reference sequence). The CDR3 loop is CASSRVAGQGPYEQYF. The CDR3 nucleotides read TGTGCCAGCTCCCGGGTTGCAGGACAGGGGCCCTACGAGCAGTACTTC.

This clonotype appeared a few times. This rearrangement joins TRBV4-2 to TRBJ1-3; D is unclear. Germline-derived CDR1 and CDR2 are LGHNA and YNFKEQ. The CDR3 runs to 11 residues. The V end lost 1 base, the J end lost 8 bases, and 3 bases lay between the germline ends. The CDR3 loop reads CASSQGDTIYF. CDR3 DNA: TGTGCCAGCAGCCAAGGGGACACCATATATTTT.

This clonotype occurred a few times. V and J are TRBV14 and TRBJ1-1; D is possibly TRBD1 (6 bases). The CDR3 loop spans 17 amino acids. Germline CDR1 SGHDN, CDR2 FVKESK. V dropped 0 bases and J dropped 1 base, with 15 bases sitting between them. DNA for the CDR3: TGTGCCAGCAGCCAAGACGGTGCAGGGGCCGAGAACACTGAAGCTTTCTTT. As protein: CASSQDGAGAENTEAFF.

In DNA form, the CDR3 reads TGCGCCAGCAGCTTGGTGCCACAGGGTCCCTCGAACACTGAAGCTTTCTTT. Amino acids: CASSLVPQGPSNTEAFF. The rearrangement links TRBV5-1 to TRBJ1-1, with D tentatively TRBD1 (6 bases). The CDR3 spans 17 residues. Germline values: CDR1 SGHRS, CDR2 YFSETQ. The V end was cut by 0 bases, the J end by 1 base, with 16 bases between.

This sequence joins TRBV12-3 or TRBV12-4 and TRBJ2-7; 7 bases align to TRBD1. V trimming: 7 bases; J trimming: 2 bases; junction bases outside the gene matches: 5. The CDR3 contains 13 residues. CDR3 DNA: TGTGCCAGCAACCACGGGACAGCCTACGAGCAGTACTTC. Translated, it gives CASNHGTAYEQYF.

The chain combines TRBV12-3 or TRBV12-4 with TRBJ2-7, with D perhaps matching TRBD1 (6 bases). The CDR3 runs 15 residues. The V end was cut by 3 bases, the J end by 2 bases, with 14 bases between. The CDR3 DNA follows: TGTGCCAGCAGTTTCTCCTTCACAGGGACCTACGAGCAGTACTTC. Translating gives CASSFSFTGTYEQYF.

In this sample, this clonotype turned up many times. V gene TRBV2 combines with J gene TRBJ2-7; D remains unclear. The CDR3 contains 12 residues. Trimming cost V 1 base and J 3 bases, with 4 bases left between them. The germline gives CDR1 SNHLY, CDR2 FYNNEI. Written as DNA, the CDR3 is TGTGCCAGCAGTGAAGGGGGCTACGAGCAGTACTTC. The encoded protein is CASSEGGYEQYF.

This clonotype was observed many times. This chain joins TRBV5-1 and TRBJ1-4, with 8 bases lining up with TRBD1. After removal of 4 bases from V and 7 bases from J, the junction contained 9 bases not matched to a gene. From germline, CDR1 is SGHRS and CDR2 YFSETQ. This CDR3 has 15 amino acids. This CDR3 reads CASSQEGQGGEKLFF. The CDR3 DNA reads as TGCGCCAGCAGCCAAGAAGGACAGGGCGGTGAAAAACTGTTTTTT.

The chain combines TRBV19 with TRBJ2-5; 7 nucleotides line up with TRBD1. The CDR3 has 14 amino acids. The V and J ends lost 4 bases and 5 bases, in that order; junction bases with no gene match: 7. Germline V gene sequence: CDR1 LNHDA, CDR2 SQIVND (reference sequence). CDR3 protein: CASSTGTASETQYF. CDR3 coding DNA: TGTGCCAGTAGTACCGGGACAGCCTCGGAGACCCAGTACTTC.

There are many counts of this clonotype. The chain is built from TRBV29-1 and TRBJ1-2, with D perhaps matching TRBD1 (5 bases). Trimming pared 6 bases from V and 7 bases from J, leaving 12 bases between. This CDR3 has 11 amino acids. Germline V gene sequence: CDR1 SQVTM, CDR2 ANQGSEA. CDR3 residues: CSVNGGSGYTF. CDR3 DNA: TGCAGCGTAAACGGGGGGAGTGGCTACACCTTC.

This clonotype was observed a handful of times. The chain couples TRBV10-1 to TRBJ1-4; no clear D gene. Germline V lookup: CDR1 WNHNN, CDR2 SYGVQD (reference sequence). Trimming pared 6 bases from V and 5 bases from J, leaving 13 bases between. The CDR3 spans 14 residues. This CDR3 reads CASRLFPKNEKLFF. The CDR3 region has the DNA TGCGCCAGCAGACTCTTCCCGAAGAATGAAAAACTGTTTTTT.

The table lists this clonotype with many counts. The rearrangement joins TRBV10-3 to TRBJ1-1; D ambiguous. Germline V gene data show CDR1 as ENHRY and CDR2 as SYGVKD. There are 15 residues in the CDR3. V was shortened by 0 bases and J by 2 bases, with 10 bases between the two germline ends. Written as DNA, the CDR3 is TGTGCCATCAGTGAGTCCGGGCAGTTCAACACTGAAGCTTTCTTT. It is translated as CAISESGQFNTEAFF.

This clonotype came up many times. The chain employs TRBV6-5 and TRBJ2-7; D is possibly TRBD1 or TRBD2 (5 bases each). CDR3 size: 15 residues. The germline V gene has CDR1 MNHEY and CDR2 SVGAGI. Trimming shortened V by 2 bases and J by 2 bases, and 13 bases separated the two germline ends. In nucleotides, the CDR3 is TGTGCCAGCAGTTACAGGAGACAGACTACCTACGAGCAGTACTTC. Encoded protein: CASSYRRQTTYEQYF.

V gene TRBV7-2 combines with J gene TRBJ1-2; D may be TRBD1 (6 bases). Germline lookup yields CDR1 SGHTA and CDR2 FQGNSA. The V gene lost 4 bases and the J gene lost 8 bases, with 14 bases spanning the gap. This CDR3 has 13 residues. The CDR3 protein is CASSSQRGGGYTF. CDR3 nucleotide sequence: TGTGCCAGCAGCTCCCAGCGAGGGGGAGGCTACACCTTC.

This clonotype was seen repeatedly, ten times or more. The chain employs TRBV7-9 and TRBJ2-7, with 10 bases identical to TRBD1. Per germline, CDR1 SEHNR and CDR2 FQNEAQ (reference sequence). Trimming removed 4 bases from V and 4 bases from J; junction bases left unmatched: 4. The CDR3 spans 14 residues. CDR3: CASSWTGGEYEQYF. The DNA of the CDR3 is TGTGCCAGCAGCTGGACAGGGGGGGAATACGAGCAGTACTTC.

The rearrangement links TRBV29-1 to TRBJ2-3; D gene unclear. The V end lost 0 bases, the J end lost 1 base, and 8 bases lay between the germline ends. Per germline, CDR1 SQVTM and CDR2 ANQGSEA. The CDR3 runs to 14 residues. CDR3 nucleotide sequence: TGCAGCGTTGAAGAACAGTACGGCACAGATACGCAGTATTTT. Translating it yields CSVEEQYGTDTQYF.

This clonotype came up a few times. The chain joins TRBV6-1 to TRBJ2-7, with D perhaps given as TRBD1 or TRBD2 (5 bases each). Trimming stripped 1 base from V and 7 bases from J, with 14 bases between. Germline V gene lookup returns CDR1 MNHNS and CDR2 SASEGT. CDR3 size: 14 residues. For the CDR3, the DNA is TGTGCCAGCAGTGAAGGGCAGGGACCCTTTGAGCAGTACTTC. Translation: CASSEGQGPFEQYF.

This clonotype was seen many times. The chain recombines TRBV20-1 with TRBJ2-7; perhaps D is TRBD1 or TRBD2 (5 bases each). The CDR3 extends over 14 amino acids. V was pared by 2 bases and J by 1 base, with 12 bases between. CDR1 is DFQATT, CDR2 SNEGSKA, per germline (reference sequence). The CDR3 DNA reads as TGCAGTGCTAGAAGACCGGGACCTTCCTACGAGCAGTACTTC. This gives the protein CSARRPGPSYEQYF.

The V call is TRBV7-9, the J call TRBJ2-2; a weak D match, TRBD2 (5 bases). CDR1 SEHNR and CDR2 FQNEAQ come from the germline V gene (reference sequence). The germline V and J ends were trimmed by 1 base and 3 bases, with 15 bases remaining between them. There are 17 residues in the CDR3. CDR3 loop: CASSLVGRGRDTGELFF. The CDR3 DNA sequence: TGTGCCAGCAGCTTAGTTGGACGGGGTCGGGACACCGGGGAGCTGTTTTTT.

In nucleotides, the CDR3 is TGTGCCAGCAGGAGCGCCAGCCTTGACAGGGGCTACTCCTACGAGCAGTACTTC. This encodes CASRSASLDRGYSYEQYF. The genes are TRBV7-9 and TRBJ2-7, with TRBD1 matching over 8 bases. The V segment lost 6 bases and the J segment 0 bases; nucleotides outside the gene matches: 16. Germline loops: CDR1 SEHNR, CDR2 FQNEAQ (reference sequence). The CDR3 covers 18 residues.